One T cell receptor beta chain is described in this entry. The antigen is unknown. These data come from a study of cytomegalovirus exposure and HLA in healthy donors. Study results and limitations: A later analysis reportedly found fewer N-insertions in an Asian-associated ancestry cluster than the approximately 700-donor mean. Rarity held for most TCR sequences, but there were some public TCRs that occurred in many donors.

This PCR relied on a set of 60 Vbeta primers and 13 Jbeta primers. The assay was immunoSEQ multiplex PCR, and TCRdb's table has in-frame clones only and misses some. Among 130,000 to 150,000 clones, roughly 79% were seen once, and the ten largest hold 2.5% to 3.5%. Germline CDR1 reads GTSNPN; CDR2 reads SVGIG (reference sequence). CDR3 length equals 14 residues. V lost 0 bases and J 7 bases, leaving 15 bases between the germline ends. This TCR was recovered from a male donor in good health and CMV-seronegative. Sequencing used PBMCs. V usage is TRBV30 and J usage is TRBJ2-5; a possible D gene is TRBD1 (7 bases). CDR3 coding DNA: TGTGCCTGGAGTGTATTAGCGGCAGGGGGGACCCAGTACTTC. Translated: CAWSVLAAGGTQYF.